This T cell receptor beta chain was recorded in a study of Ad26.COV2.S vaccination and SARS-CoV-2 variants. Germline V gene lookup returns CDR1 SGHTA and CDR2 FQGNSA. V lost 3 bases to trimming and J lost 4 bases, with 8 bases between them. This CDR3 spans 13 amino acids. Libraries were prepared by immunoSEQ multiplex PCR; TCRdb keeps only in-frame clonotypes and omits some of them. Here the sample spans some 180,000 clones, roughly 85% being singletons. Study results and limitations: From the TCR breadth and depth analyses, total T cell responses may have been underestimated. Reported post-vaccination CD8+ and CD4+ T cell responses to spike showed substantial breadth.

As regards this clone: Its target is not known.

The chain couples TRBV7-2 to TRBJ2-3, with D maybe TRBD2 (5 bases). The origin of this receptor is a human donor who had recovered from COVID-19. Sequences were derived from peripheral blood, sampled after recovery from COVID-19. CDR3 loop: CASSFTSPDTQYF. CDR3 DNA: TGTGCCAGCAGCTTTACTAGTCCAGATACGCAGTATTTT.